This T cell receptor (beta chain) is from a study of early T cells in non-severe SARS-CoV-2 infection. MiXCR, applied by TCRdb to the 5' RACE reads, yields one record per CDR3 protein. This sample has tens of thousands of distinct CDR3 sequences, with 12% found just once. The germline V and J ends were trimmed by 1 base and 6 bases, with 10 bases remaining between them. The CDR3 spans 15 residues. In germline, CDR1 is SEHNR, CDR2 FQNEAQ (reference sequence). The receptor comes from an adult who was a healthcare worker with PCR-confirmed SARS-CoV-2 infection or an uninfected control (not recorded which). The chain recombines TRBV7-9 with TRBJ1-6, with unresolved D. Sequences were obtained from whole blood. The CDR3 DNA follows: TGTGCCAGCAGCTTAGGGGCAGCCCTTAATTCACCCCTCCACTTT. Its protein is CASSLGAALNSPLHF.